The entry below describes one T cell receptor beta chain. The antigen is unknown. Documented treatment: approximately 11-day PBMC culture with coronavirus spike peptide pools or control peptides (ViraFEST assay). The Oncomine TCR Beta short-read assay was what sequenced the DNA obtained from cultured CD4+ T cells. From the PCR reads, TCRdb called clonotypes with MiXCR, one entry per CDR3 protein. The profile covers around 12,000 distinct CDR3 sequences, with over 60% appearing a single time and about a tenth taken by the ten largest. The data originate from a study of vaccination and CD4 T cells after COVID-19. V lost 5 bases, J lost 4 bases, and 18 bases lay in between. CDR3 size: 15 residues. CDR1 is SGHRS and CDR2 is YFSETQ in the germline V gene.

The material sequenced was CD4+ T cells from blood, cultured in vitro. V and J are TRBV5-1 and TRBJ2-5; possible D gene TRBD2, 5 bases. The clonotype originates from a human donor who had recovered from COVID-19. The CDR3 loop reads CASRELGFGPETQYF. CDR3 DNA: TGCGCCAGCAGGGAACTAGGTTTTGGGCCAGAGACCCAGTACTTC.